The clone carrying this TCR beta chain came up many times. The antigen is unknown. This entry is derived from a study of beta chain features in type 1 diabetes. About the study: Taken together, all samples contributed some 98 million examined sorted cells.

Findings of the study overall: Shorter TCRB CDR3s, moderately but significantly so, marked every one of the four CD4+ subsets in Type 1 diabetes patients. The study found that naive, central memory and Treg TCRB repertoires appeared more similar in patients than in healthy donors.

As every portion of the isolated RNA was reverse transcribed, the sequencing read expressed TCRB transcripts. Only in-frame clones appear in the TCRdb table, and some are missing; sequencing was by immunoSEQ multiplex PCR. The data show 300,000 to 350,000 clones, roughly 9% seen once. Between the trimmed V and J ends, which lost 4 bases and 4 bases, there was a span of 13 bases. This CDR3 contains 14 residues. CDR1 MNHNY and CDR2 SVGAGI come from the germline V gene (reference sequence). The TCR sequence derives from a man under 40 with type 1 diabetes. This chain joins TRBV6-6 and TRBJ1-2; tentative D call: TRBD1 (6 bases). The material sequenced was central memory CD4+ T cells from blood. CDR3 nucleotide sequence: TGTGCCAGCAGTTTGGGAACAGGGTTCTATGGCTACACCTTC. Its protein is CASSLGTGFYGYTF.